This TCR beta chain was sequenced during a study of blood T cell repertoires in COVID-19. Study information: T cells, B-cell-depleted T cells, or PBMCs supplied cDNA or gDNA.

This clone came up once. In the source study's methods: Quantification of nucleated cells was approximated via reference gene primer amplification. Using immunoSEQ multiplex PCR, the repertoire was profiled, and TCRdb retains in-frame clones only, with some absent. That table gives V, J and clone size, and the DNA gave D and trimming. Among 100,000 to 120,000 clones, approximately 85% were seen once, and the ten largest hold under 2.5%. CDR1 and CDR2 (germline): MNHEY, SMNVEV (reference sequence). The trim removed 5 bases at V and 4 bases at J, leaving 11 bases unmatched. This CDR3 region has 15 residues.

The sequence was obtained from a human donor in a cohort sampled during active COVID-19. The sequenced sample consisted of peripheral blood. The chain carries TRBV27 and TRBJ2-7; TRBD1 agrees at 7 bases. This chain's CDR3 is CASSPTLGQRYEQYF. The CDR3, as DNA: TGTGCCAGCAGTCCCACATTGGGACAGCGATACGAGCAGTACTTC.